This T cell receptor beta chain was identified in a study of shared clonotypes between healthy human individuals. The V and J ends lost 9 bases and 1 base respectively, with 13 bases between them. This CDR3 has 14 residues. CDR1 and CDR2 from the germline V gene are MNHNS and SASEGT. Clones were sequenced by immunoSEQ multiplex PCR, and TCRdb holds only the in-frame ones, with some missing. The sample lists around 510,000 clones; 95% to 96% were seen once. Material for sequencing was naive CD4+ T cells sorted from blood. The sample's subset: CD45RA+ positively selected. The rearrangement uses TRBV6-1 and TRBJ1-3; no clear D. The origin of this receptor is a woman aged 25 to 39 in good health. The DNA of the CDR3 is TGTGCCAGTTTCTCGGGTGGATCTGGAAACACCATATATTTT. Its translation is CASFSGGSGNTIYF.